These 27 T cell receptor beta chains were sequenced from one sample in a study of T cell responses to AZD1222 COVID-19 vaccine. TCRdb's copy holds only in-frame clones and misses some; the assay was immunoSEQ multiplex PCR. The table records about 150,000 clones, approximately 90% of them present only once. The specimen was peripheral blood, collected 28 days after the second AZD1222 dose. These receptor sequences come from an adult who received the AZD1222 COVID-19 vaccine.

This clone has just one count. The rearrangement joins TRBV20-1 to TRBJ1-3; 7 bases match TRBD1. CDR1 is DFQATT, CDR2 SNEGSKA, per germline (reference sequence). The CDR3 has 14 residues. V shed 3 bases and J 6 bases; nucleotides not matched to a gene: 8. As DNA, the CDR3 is TGCAGTGCTAGTACCGGGACAGAAGAAAACACCATATATTTT. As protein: CSASTGTEENTIYF.

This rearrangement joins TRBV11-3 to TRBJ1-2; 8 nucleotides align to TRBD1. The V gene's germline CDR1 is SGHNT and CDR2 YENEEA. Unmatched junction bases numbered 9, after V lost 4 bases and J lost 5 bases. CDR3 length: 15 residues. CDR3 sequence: CASSSDPGTGYGYTF. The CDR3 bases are TGTGCCAGCAGCTCGGACCCCGGGACAGGATATGGCTACACCTTC.

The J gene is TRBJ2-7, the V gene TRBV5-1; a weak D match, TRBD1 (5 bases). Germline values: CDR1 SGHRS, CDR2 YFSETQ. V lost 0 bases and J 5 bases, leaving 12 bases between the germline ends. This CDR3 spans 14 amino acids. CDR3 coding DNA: TGCGCCAGCAGCTTGGTTCCAGCAGGGAACGAGCAGTACTTC. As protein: CASSLVPAGNEQYF. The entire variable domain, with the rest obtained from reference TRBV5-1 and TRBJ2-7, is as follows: KAGVTQTPRYLIKTRGQQVTLSCSPISGHRSVSWYQQTPGQGLQFLFEYFSETQRNKGNFPGRFSGRQFSNSRSEMNVSTLELGDSALYLCASSLVPAGNEQYFGPGTRLTVT.

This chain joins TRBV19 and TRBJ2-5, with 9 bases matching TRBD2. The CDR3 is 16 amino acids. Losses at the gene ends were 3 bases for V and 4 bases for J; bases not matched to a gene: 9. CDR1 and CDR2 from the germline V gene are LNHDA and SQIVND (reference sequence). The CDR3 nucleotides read TGTGCCAGTAGTATTAGTAGCGGGGGAGGCCCAGAGACCCAGTACTTC. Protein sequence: CASSISSGGGPETQYF.

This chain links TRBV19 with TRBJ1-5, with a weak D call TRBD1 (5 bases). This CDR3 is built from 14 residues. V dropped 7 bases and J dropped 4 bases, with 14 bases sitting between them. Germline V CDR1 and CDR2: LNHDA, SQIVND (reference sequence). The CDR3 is CASKGKTENQPQHF. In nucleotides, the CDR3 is TGTGCCAGTAAGGGGAAAACAGAGAATCAGCCCCAGCATTTT.

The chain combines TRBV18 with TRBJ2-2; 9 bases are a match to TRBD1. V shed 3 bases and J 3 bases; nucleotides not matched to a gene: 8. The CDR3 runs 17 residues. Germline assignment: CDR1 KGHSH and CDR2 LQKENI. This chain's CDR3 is CASSPRSGQGDTGELFF. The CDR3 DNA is TGTGCCAGCTCACCTAGGTCGGGACAGGGAGACACCGGGGAGCTGTTTTTT.

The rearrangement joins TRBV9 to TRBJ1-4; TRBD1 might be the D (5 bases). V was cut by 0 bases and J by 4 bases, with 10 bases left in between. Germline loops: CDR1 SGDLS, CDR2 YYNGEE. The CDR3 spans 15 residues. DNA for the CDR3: TGTGCCAGCAGCGTAGCTACAGGCGTTAATGAAAAACTGTTTTTT. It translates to CASSVATGVNEKLFF.

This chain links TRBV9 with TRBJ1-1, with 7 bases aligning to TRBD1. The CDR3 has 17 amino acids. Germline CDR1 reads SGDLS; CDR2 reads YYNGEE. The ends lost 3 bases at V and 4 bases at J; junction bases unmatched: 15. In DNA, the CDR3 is TGTGCCAGCAGCGCGACTTCGTACAGGGGTCGGAGCACTGAAGCTTTCTTT. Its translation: CASSATSYRGRSTEAFF. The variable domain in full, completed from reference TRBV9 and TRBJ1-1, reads DSGVTQTPKHLITATGQRVTLRCSPRSGDLSVYWYQQSLDQGLQFLIQYYNGEERAKGNILERFSAQQFPDLHSELNLSSLELGDSALYFCASSATSYRGRSTEAFFGQGTRLTVV.

The CDR3 DNA reads TGCGCCAGCAGCCAAGATAGAGGGGGCAACGGGGAGCTGTTTTTT. Its protein is CASSQDRGGNGELFF. The V gene is TRBV4-1, the J gene TRBJ2-2; TRBD1 aligns across 7 bases. CDR3 length equals 15 residues. V was pared by 0 bases and J by 7 bases, with 5 bases of the junction left unmatched. Germline-derived CDR1 and CDR2 are MGHRA and YSYEKL.

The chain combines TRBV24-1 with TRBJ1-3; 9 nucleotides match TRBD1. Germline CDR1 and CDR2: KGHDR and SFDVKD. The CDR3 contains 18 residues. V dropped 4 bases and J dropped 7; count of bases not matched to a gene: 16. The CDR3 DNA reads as TGTGCCACCAGTGACCACAAGCCACAGGGGGCATGGATGAACACCATATATTTT. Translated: CATSDHKPQGAWMNTIYF.

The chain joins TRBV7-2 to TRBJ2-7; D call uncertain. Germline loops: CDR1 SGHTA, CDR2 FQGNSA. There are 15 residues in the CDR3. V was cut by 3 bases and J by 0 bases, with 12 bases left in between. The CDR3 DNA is TGTGCCAGCAGCTTGTTCGGAGCCCCCTCCTACGAGCAGTACTTC. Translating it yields CASSLFGAPSYEQYF. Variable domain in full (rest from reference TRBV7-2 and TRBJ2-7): GAGVSQSPSNKVTEKGKDVELRCDPISGHTALYWYRQSLGQGLEFLIYFQGNSAPDKSGLPSDRFSAERTGGSVSTLTIQRTQQEDSAVYLCASSLFGAPSYEQYFGPGTRLTVT.

The CDR3 DNA is TGTGCCAGCAGTTGGGACAGGGGGTACAATGAGCAGTTCTTC. Its translation is CASSWDRGYNEQFF. V usage is TRBV2 and J usage is TRBJ2-1, with 11 bases lining up with TRBD1. The V segment lost 5 bases and the J segment 4 bases; nucleotides outside the gene matches: 1. Germline lookup yields CDR1 SNHLY and CDR2 FYNNEI. CDR3 length: 14 amino acids.

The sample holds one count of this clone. CDR3 DNA sequence: TGTGCCAGCAGCTTGGCCCGCTACGAGCAGTACTTC. Amino acid sequence: CASSLARYEQYF. The chain joins TRBV7-8 to TRBJ2-7; D uncertain. Looked up from germline, CDR1 is SGHVS and CDR2 is FQNEAQ. Deletions cut 3 bases from V and 3 bases from J, with 6 bases between. The CDR3 has 12 residues.

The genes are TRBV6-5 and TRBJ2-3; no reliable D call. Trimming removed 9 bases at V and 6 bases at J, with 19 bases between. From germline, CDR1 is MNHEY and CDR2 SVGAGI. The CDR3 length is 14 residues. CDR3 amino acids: CASGRRTPLDTQYF. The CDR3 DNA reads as TGTGCCAGTGGACGGAGAACCCCACTCGATACGCAGTATTTT.

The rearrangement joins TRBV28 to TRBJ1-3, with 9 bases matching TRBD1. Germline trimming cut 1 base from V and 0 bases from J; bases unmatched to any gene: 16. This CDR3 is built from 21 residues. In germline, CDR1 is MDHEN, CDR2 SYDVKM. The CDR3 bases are TGTGCCAGCAGTTTATCCCTAGGGGGGGACAGGGAATTAAGCTCTGGAAACACCATATATTTT. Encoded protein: CASSLSLGGDRELSSGNTIYF.

Written as DNA, the CDR3 is TGTGCCTCTGGGGAAGCGGTTCCCTACTCCTATAATTCACCCCTCCACTTT. It is translated as CASGEAVPYSYNSPLHF. V usage is TRBV7-2 and J usage is TRBJ1-6; no definite D call. The CDR3 length is 17 residues. Per the germline V gene, CDR1 is SGHTA and CDR2 is FQGNSA. Trimming stripped 11 bases from V and 0 bases from J, with 20 bases between.

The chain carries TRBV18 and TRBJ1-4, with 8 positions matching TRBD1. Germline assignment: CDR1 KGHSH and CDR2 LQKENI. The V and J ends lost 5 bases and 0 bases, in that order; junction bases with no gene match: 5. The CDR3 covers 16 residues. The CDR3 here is CASSDRGDPTNEKLFF. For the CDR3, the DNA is TGTGCCAGCTCAGACAGGGGCGACCCAACTAATGAAAAACTGTTTTTT.

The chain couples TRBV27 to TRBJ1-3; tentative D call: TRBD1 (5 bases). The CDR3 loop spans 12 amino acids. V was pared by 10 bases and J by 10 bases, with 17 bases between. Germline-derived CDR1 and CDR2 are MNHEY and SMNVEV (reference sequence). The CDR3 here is CATGHLYGTIYF. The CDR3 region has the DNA TGTGCCACAGGACATCTCTACGGGACCATATATTTT.

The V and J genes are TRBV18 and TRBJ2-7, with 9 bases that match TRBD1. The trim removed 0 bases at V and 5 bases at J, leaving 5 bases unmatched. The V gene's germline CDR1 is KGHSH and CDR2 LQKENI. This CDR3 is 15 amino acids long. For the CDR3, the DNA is TGTGCCAGCTCACCACCGTTGGGGACAGGGAACGAGCAGTACTTC. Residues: CASSPPLGTGNEQYF.

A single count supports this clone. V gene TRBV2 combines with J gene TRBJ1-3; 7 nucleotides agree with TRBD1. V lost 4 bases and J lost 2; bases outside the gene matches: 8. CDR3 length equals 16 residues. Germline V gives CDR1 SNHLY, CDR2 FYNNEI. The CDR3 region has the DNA TGTGCCAGCAGTGCAAGACAGGGAGCGACTGGAAACACCATATATTTT. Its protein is CASSARQGATGNTIYF.

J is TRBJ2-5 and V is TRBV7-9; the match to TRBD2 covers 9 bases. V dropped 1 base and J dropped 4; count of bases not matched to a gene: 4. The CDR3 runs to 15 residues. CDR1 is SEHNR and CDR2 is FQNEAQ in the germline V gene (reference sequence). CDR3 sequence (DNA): TGTGCCAGCAGCTTAGTGGGAGCGGGAGGAGAGACCCAGTACTTC. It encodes CASSLVGAGGETQYF.

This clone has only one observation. The chain's CDR3 is CASSSTGGGSGYTF. CDR3 sequence (DNA): TGTGCCAGCAGTTCCACAGGGGGAGGGAGTGGCTACACCTTC. The rearrangement uses TRBV6-5 and TRBJ1-2; 8 bases fit TRBD1. CDR1 is MNHEY and CDR2 is SVGAGI in the germline V gene. The CDR3 extends over 14 amino acids. Germline trimming cut 4 bases from V and 7 bases from J; bases unmatched to any gene: 8.

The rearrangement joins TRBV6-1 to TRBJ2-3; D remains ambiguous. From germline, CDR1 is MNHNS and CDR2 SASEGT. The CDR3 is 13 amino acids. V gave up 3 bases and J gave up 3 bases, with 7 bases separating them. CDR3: CASSEDWTDTQYF. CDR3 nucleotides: TGTGCCAGCAGTGAGGATTGGACAGATACGCAGTATTTT.

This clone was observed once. The CDR3 coding sequence is TGTGCCAGCAGCTACCTCGGGGGCGAGCAGTACTTC. This encodes CASSYLGGEQYF. This chain connects TRBV5-6 to TRBJ2-7, with D tentatively TRBD2 (6 bases). The V gene lost 3 bases and the J gene lost 6 bases, with 10 bases spanning the gap. This CDR3 contains 12 residues. Germline lookup yields CDR1 SGHDT and CDR2 YYEEEE.

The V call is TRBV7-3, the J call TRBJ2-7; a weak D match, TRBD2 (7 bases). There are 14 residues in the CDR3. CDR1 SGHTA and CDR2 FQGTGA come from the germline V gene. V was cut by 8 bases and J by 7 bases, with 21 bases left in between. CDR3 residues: CASSPTGGAGEQYF. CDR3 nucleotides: TGTGCCAGCTCACCCACTGGGGGGGCAGGGGAGCAGTACTTC.

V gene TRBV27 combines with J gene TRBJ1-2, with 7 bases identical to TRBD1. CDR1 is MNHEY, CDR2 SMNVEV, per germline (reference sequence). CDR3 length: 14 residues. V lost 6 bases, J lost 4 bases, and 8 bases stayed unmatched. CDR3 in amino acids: CASRAPGQSYGYTF. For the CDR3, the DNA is TGTGCCAGCAGAGCCCCGGGACAGAGCTATGGCTACACCTTC.

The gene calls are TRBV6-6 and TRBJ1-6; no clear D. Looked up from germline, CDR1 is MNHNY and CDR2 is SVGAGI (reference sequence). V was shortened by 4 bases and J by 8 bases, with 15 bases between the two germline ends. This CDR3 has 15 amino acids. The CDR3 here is CASSSSGNLYSPLHF. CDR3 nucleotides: TGTGCCAGCAGTTCTTCCGGGAACTTGTATTCACCCCTCCACTTT.